Below, 10 T cell receptor beta chains from the same sample are listed, as sequenced in a study of T cell changes during pregnancy in multiple sclerosis. Repertoires were generated with immunoSEQ multiplex PCR, while TCRdb's copy carries only in-frame clones and drops some. The sample holds about 53,000 clones, around 87% seen once. Sequencing was performed on peripheral blood, taken after pregnancy. The receptor source for this set is a female donor in good health, enrolled as a control in a pregnancy study.

This clone has just one count. The chain is built from TRBV7-9 and TRBJ2-3; 9 nucleotides agree with TRBD2. CDR3 size: 16 residues. Germline values: CDR1 SEHNR, CDR2 FQNEAQ (reference sequence). The V and J ends lost 7 bases and 1 base, in that order; junction bases with no gene match: 9. The CDR3: CASTPARGGRTDTQYF. CDR3 sequence (DNA): TGTGCCAGCACGCCGGCGCGGGGGGGGCGCACAGATACGCAGTATTTT.

The gene calls are TRBV5-4 and TRBJ2-7, with 10 positions matching TRBD2. Trimming cost V 4 bases and J 4 bases; bases outside gene matches: 5. The CDR3 covers 14 residues. The V gene's germline CDR1 is SGHNT and CDR2 YYREEE (reference sequence). CDR3 sequence reads: CASSPSGSQYEQYF. The CDR3 nucleotides read TGTGCCAGCAGCCCTAGCGGGAGTCAGTACGAGCAGTACTTC.

This sequence joins TRBV19 and TRBJ2-4; D possibly corresponds to TRBD2 (5 bases). Looked up from germline, CDR1 is LNHDA and CDR2 is SQIVND (reference sequence). The V end lost 2 bases, the J end lost 7 bases, and 6 bases lay between the germline ends. CDR3 size: 12 residues. Here the CDR3 reads CASSIRENIQYF. DNA for the CDR3: TGTGCCAGTAGTATAAGGGAGAACATTCAGTACTTC.

This sequence joins TRBV5-4 and TRBJ2-3; 10 bases match TRBD2. This CDR3 is built from 17 residues. Trimming at V came to 2 bases and at J to 2 bases, leaving 8 bases not matched to a gene. Germline V CDR1 and CDR2: SGHNT, YYREEE (reference sequence). CDR3 region: CASSFPRSGRATDTQYF. CDR3 DNA: TGTGCCAGCAGCTTTCCCCGCAGCGGGAGGGCCACAGATACGCAGTATTTT. The full variable domain, completed using reference TRBV5-4 and TRBJ2-3, is ETGVTQSPTHLIKTRGQQVTLRCSSQSGHNTVSWYQQALGQGPQFIFQYYREEENGRGNFPPRFSGLQFPNYSSELNVNALELDDSALYLCASSFPRSGRATDTQYFGPGTRLTVL.

This chain uses TRBV28 with TRBJ2-7; 9 bases agree with TRBD2. The length of the CDR3 is 14 residues. The V and J ends lost 5 bases and 3 bases, in that order; junction bases with no gene match: 5. Per the germline V gene, CDR1 is MDHEN and CDR2 is SYDVKM. CDR3 residues: CASSRSGRYYEQYF. For the CDR3, the DNA is TGTGCCAGCAGTCGTAGCGGGAGATACTACGAGCAGTACTTC.

The CDR3 nucleotides are TGTGCCAGCAGGACCGATTACAGTCTCGGCGAGCAGTACTTC. The encoded protein is CASRTDYSLGEQYF. V usage is TRBV27 and J usage is TRBJ2-7, with D hard to call. V lost 6 bases to trimming and J lost 6 bases, with 18 bases between them. CDR1 and CDR2 (germline): MNHEY, SMNVEV (reference sequence). This CDR3 is 14 amino acids long.

The V call is TRBV11-3, the J call TRBJ2-5, with TRBD1 as a possible D gene (5 bases). V was shortened by 0 bases and J by 7 bases, with 12 bases between the two germline ends. Germline lookup yields CDR1 SGHNT and CDR2 YENEEA. This CDR3 is 14 amino acids long. The CDR3 protein is CASSLDWSQGTQYF. CDR3 coding DNA: TGTGCCAGCAGCTTAGATTGGTCTCAGGGGACCCAGTACTTC.

The rearrangement joins TRBV28 to TRBJ1-5, with a weak D call TRBD1 (6 bases). This CDR3 spans 16 amino acids. V was trimmed by 2 bases and J by 4 bases, leaving 15 bases between them. The germline V gene encodes CDR1 MDHEN and CDR2 SYDVKM. Here the CDR3 reads CASSLNQGMGNQPQHF. The CDR3 DNA reads TGTGCCAGCAGTTTAAATCAGGGGATGGGGAATCAGCCCCAGCATTTT.

The CDR3 reads CASSLVAGIAYEQYF. DNA of the CDR3: TGTGCCAGCAGTTTAGTAGCGGGTATTGCCTACGAGCAGTACTTC. The genes are TRBV28 and TRBJ2-7, with 7 bases that match TRBD2. This CDR3 spans 15 amino acids. Per germline, CDR1 MDHEN and CDR2 SYDVKM. V was pared by 2 bases and J by 2 bases, with 6 bases of the junction left unmatched.

This chain joins TRBV5-1 and TRBJ2-3; 8 bases are a match to TRBD2. The CDR3 has 14 amino acids. V lost 6 bases to trimming and J lost 1 base; unmatched junction nucleotides: 4. CDR1 and CDR2 (germline): SGHRS, YFSETQ. In DNA, the CDR3 is TGCGCCAGCATGAGCGGGAGTGGCACAGATACGCAGTATTTT. It is translated as CASMSGSGTDTQYF.